This passage covers 19 T cell receptor beta chains from one sample sequenced in a study of T cell responses to AZD1222 COVID-19 vaccine. Sequencing used immunoSEQ multiplex PCR; TCRdb keeps in-frame clones, though not all of them. The sample carries some 180,000 clones, over 80% recorded once. The sample was peripheral blood, taken on day 0 of AZD1222 vaccination. Receptors originate from an adult in good health.

This clone was seen only a few times. The chain links TRBV3-1 (or the pseudogene TRBV3-2) to TRBJ1-5; D gene ambiguous. Trimming removed 4 bases from V and 0 bases from J, with 7 bases in between. This CDR3 region has 14 residues. The V gene's germline CDR1 is LGHDT and CDR2 YNNKEL (reference sequence). The CDR3 bases are TGTGCCAGCAGCCTAAGTGATAGCAATCAGCCCCAGCATTTT. It specifies CASSLSDSNQPQHF.

The chain is built from TRBV19 and TRBJ1-2; 9 bases are shared with TRBD1. The length of the CDR3 is 14 residues. In germline, CDR1 is LNHDA, CDR2 SQIVND (reference sequence). The junction had 5 bases not matched to a gene; V was cut back by 5 bases and J by 4 bases. The CDR3 spells CASSQRGQGYGYTF. Written as DNA, the CDR3 is TGTGCCAGTAGTCAAAGGGGACAGGGCTATGGCTACACCTTC. Complete variable domain (other parts from reference TRBV19 and TRBJ1-2): DGGITQSPKYLFRKEGQNVTLSCEQNLNHDAMYWYRQDPGQGLRLIYYSQIVNDFQKGDIAEGYSVSREKKESFPLTVTSAQKNPTAFYLCASSQRGQGYGYTFGSGTRLTVV.

The chain is built from TRBV5-1 and TRBJ2-3, with a weak D call TRBD2 (6 bases). The CDR3 has 15 residues. Germline V gene sequence: CDR1 SGHRS, CDR2 YFSETQ. Trimming cost V 2 bases and J 1 base, with 11 bases left between them. DNA for the CDR3: TGCGCCAGCAGCTTAAACGGCGGGGGCACAGATACGCAGTATTTT. It yields the protein CASSLNGGGTDTQYF.

The V gene is TRBV11-1, the J gene TRBJ1-6; 7 nucleotides align to TRBD1. The CDR3 is 14 amino acids. V shed 5 bases and J 7 bases; nucleotides not matched to a gene: 5. Germline assignment: CDR1 SGHAT and CDR2 FQDESV (reference sequence). CDR3 nucleotide sequence: TGTGCCAGCAGCACTGACAGGGTAAATTCACCCCTCCACTTT. Its protein is CASSTDRVNSPLHF.

This sequence joins TRBV5-1 and TRBJ1-1, with 7 bases matching TRBD1. The trim removed 4 bases at V and 2 bases at J, leaving 8 bases unmatched. This CDR3 has 15 amino acids. Germline lookup yields CDR1 SGHRS and CDR2 YFSETQ. The CDR3 sequence is CASSLWDSQNTEAFF. In nucleotides, the CDR3 is TGCGCCAGCAGCCTGTGGGACAGCCAAAACACTGAAGCTTTCTTT.

The table lists this clone with a count of one. V is TRBV7-9 and J is TRBJ1-3; the D is unclear. V was trimmed by 6 bases and J by 0 bases, leaving 9 bases between them. The germline V gene has CDR1 SEHNR and CDR2 FQNEAQ (reference sequence). This CDR3 is 14 amino acids long. As DNA, the CDR3 is TGTGCCAGCAGGCAAGGATTCTCTGGAAACACCATATATTTT. Translated: CASRQGFSGNTIYF. Variable domain in full (rest from reference TRBV7-9 and TRBJ1-3): DTGVSQNPRHKITKRGQNVTFRCDPISEHNRLYWYRQTLGQGPEFLTYFQNEAQLEKSRLLSDRFSAERPKGSFSTLEIQRTEQGDSAMYLCASRQGFSGNTIYFGEGSWLTVV.

This clone appeared a few times. The chain links TRBV5-1 to TRBJ1-2, with unresolved D. The CDR3 spans 13 residues. Trimming removed 0 bases at V and 5 bases at J, with 8 bases between. Per the germline V gene, CDR1 is SGHRS and CDR2 is YFSETQ. CDR3 amino acids: CASSLEAAYGYTF. CDR3 nucleotides: TGCGCCAGCAGCTTGGAGGCGGCATATGGCTACACCTTC.

The chain recombines TRBV4-2 with TRBJ1-1; D is perhaps TRBD1 (6 bases). V was cut by 1 base and J by 2 bases, with 11 bases left in between. Germline V gene lookup returns CDR1 LGHNA and CDR2 YNFKEQ. This CDR3 comprises 15 residues. The CDR3 DNA is TGTGCCAGCAGCCAAGTAGGGGGGTCTAACACTGAAGCTTTCTTT. Amino acids: CASSQVGGSNTEAFF.

The J gene is TRBJ2-5, the V gene TRBV7-9, with a weak D call TRBD2 (5 bases). The CDR3 loop spans 14 amino acids. The germline V and J ends were trimmed by 5 bases and 1 base, with 11 bases remaining between them. Looked up from germline, CDR1 is SEHNR and CDR2 is FQNEAQ (reference sequence). The CDR3 DNA sequence: TGTGCCAGCAGCGAGGGCGGCAGCCAAGAGACCCAGTACTTC. As protein: CASSEGGSQETQYF.

This rearrangement joins TRBV5-1 to TRBJ2-1; D remains unclear. Germline V gives CDR1 SGHRS, CDR2 YFSETQ. V dropped 3 bases and J dropped 6 bases, with 4 bases sitting between them. The CDR3 is made up of 11 amino acids. The CDR3 nucleotides are TGCGCCAGCAGCTCGCCCAATGAGCAGTTCTTC. Protein product: CASSSPNEQFF.

The CDR3 loop is CASRTNRGPQHF. The CDR3 DNA reads as TGTGCCAGCAGGACAAACAGGGGTCCCCAGCATTTT. The chain couples TRBV6-6 to TRBJ1-5, with TRBD1 matching 7 bases. The CDR3 runs 12 residues. J gave up 10 bases and V 6 bases, and 6 bases lay outside the gene matches. Germline-derived CDR1 and CDR2 are MNHNY and SVGAGI (reference sequence).

The chain employs TRBV27 and TRBJ2-2; D is undetermined. This CDR3 spans 13 amino acids. The V gene's germline CDR1 is MNHEY and CDR2 SMNVEV (reference sequence). Trimming pared 3 bases from V and 1 base from J, leaving 3 bases between. CDR3 sequence: CASSLENTGELFF. The CDR3 coding sequence is TGTGCCAGCAGTTTGGAGAACACCGGGGAGCTGTTTTTT.

V usage is TRBV14 and J usage is TRBJ2-6; D unclear. V was clipped by 4 bases and J by 7 bases, with 29 bases between them. CDR1 and CDR2 (germline): SGHDN, FVKESK. This CDR3 spans 20 amino acids. CDR3 DNA: TGTGCCAGCAGCCCCAGCGTGGTAGTAACCCGTACTCTGCGTGCCAACGTCCTGACTTTC. Protein sequence: CASSPSVVVTRTLRANVLTF.

The chain joins TRBV5-4 to TRBJ1-1; possibly TRBD1 for D (6 bases). The CDR3 consists of 13 residues. Germline-derived CDR1 and CDR2 are SGHNT and YYREEE (reference sequence). V was pared by 1 base and J by 4 bases, with 8 bases between. Here the CDR3 reads CASSLTGFTEAFF. Written as DNA, the CDR3 is TGTGCCAGCAGCTTGACAGGGTTCACTGAAGCTTTCTTT.

The table lists this clone with a count of one. V usage is TRBV4-2 and J usage is TRBJ2-6; D not resolved. V gave up 4 bases and J gave up 0 bases, with 13 bases separating them. This CDR3 is 17 amino acids long. Germline V gene lookup returns CDR1 LGHNA and CDR2 YNFKEQ. CDR3 in DNA: TGTGCCAGCAGCCTTGAGTCGCGCAGCTCTGGGGCCAACGTCCTGACTTTC. Protein sequence: CASSLESRSSGANVLTF.

This clone was observed once. This sequence joins TRBV7-3 and TRBJ2-1, with TRBD2 matching 8 bases. V was pared by 4 bases and J by 6 bases, with 11 bases of the junction left unmatched. Germline V CDR1 and CDR2: SGHTA, FQGTGA. This CDR3 is built from 16 residues. CDR3 DNA sequence: TGTGCCAGCAGCTCCTTTAGCGGGGCAAACTCCAATGAGCAGTTCTTC. Translation: CASSSFSGANSNEQFF.

The rearrangement joins TRBV11-2 to TRBJ1-1; D unclear. Germline values: CDR1 SGHAT, CDR2 FQNNGV. V gave up 0 bases and J gave up 2 bases, with 7 bases separating them. The CDR3 has 14 amino acids. CDR3 protein: CASSLDAVNTEAFF. In DNA, the CDR3 is TGTGCCAGCAGCTTAGATGCGGTTAACACTGAAGCTTTCTTT. The whole variable domain, remainder taken from reference TRBV11-2 and TRBJ1-1, is EAGVAQSPRYKIIEKRQSVAFWCNPISGHATLYWYQQILGQGPKLLIQFQNNGVVDDSQLPKDRFSAERLKGVDSTLKIQPAKLEDSAVYLCASSLDAVNTEAFFGQGTRLTVV.

The rearrangement links TRBV5-6 to TRBJ1-6, with TRBD1 as a possible D gene (6 bases). This CDR3 contains 15 residues. Germline CDR1 and CDR2: SGHDT and YYEEEE. Trimming stripped 2 bases from V and 10 bases from J, with 16 bases between. The DNA for the CDR3 is TGTGCCAGCAGCTTAACAGGGTACGACAGGTCACCCCTCCACTTT. Encoded protein: CASSLTGYDRSPLHF. Drawing the rest from reference TRBV5-6 and TRBJ1-6, the complete variable domain is DAGVTQSPTHLIKTRGQQVTLRCSPKSGHDTVSWYQQALGQGPQFIFQYYEEEERQRGNFPDRFSGHQFPNYSSELNVNALLLGDSALYLCASSLTGYDRSPLHFGNGTRLTVT.

CDR3 bases: TGCGCCAGCAGCCCTTCTCTCGGGGGGCCTAGCACAGATACGCAGTATTTT. It encodes CASSPSLGGPSTDTQYF. V and J are TRBV5-1 and TRBJ2-3; weak D call: TRBD2 (7 bases). This CDR3 region has 17 residues. Germline V gene data show CDR1 as SGHRS and CDR2 as YFSETQ. V lost 4 bases, J lost 0 bases, and 18 bases lay in between. The variable domain in full, with the rest retrieved from reference TRBV5-1 and TRBJ2-3, is KAGVTQTPRYLIKTRGQQVTLSCSPISGHRSVSWYQQTPGQGLQFLFEYFSETQRNKGNFPGRFSGRQFSNSRSEMNVSTLELGDSALYLCASSPSLGGPSTDTQYFGPGTRLTVL.